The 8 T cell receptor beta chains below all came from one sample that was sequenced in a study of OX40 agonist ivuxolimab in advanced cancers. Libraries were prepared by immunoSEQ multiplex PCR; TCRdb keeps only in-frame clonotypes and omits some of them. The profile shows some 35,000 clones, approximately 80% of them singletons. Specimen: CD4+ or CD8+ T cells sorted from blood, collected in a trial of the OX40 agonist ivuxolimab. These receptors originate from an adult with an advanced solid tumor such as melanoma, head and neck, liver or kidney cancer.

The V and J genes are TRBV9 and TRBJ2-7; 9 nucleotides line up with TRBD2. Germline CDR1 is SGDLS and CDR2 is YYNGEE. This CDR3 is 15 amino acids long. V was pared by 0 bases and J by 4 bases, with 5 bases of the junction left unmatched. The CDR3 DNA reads TGTGCCAGCAGCGTAGATGGGACTAGCCGGTACGAGCAGTACTTC. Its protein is CASSVDGTSRYEQYF.

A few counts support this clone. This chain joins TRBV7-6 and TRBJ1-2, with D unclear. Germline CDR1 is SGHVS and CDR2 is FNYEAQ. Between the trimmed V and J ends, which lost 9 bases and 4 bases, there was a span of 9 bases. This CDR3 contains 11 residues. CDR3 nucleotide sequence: TGTGCCAGTCGAAAGACCTATGGCTACACCTTC. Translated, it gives CASRKTYGYTF.

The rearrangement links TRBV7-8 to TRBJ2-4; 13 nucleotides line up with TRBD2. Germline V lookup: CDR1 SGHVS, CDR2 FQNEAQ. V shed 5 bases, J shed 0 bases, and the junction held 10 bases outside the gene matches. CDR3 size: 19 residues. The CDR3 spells CASSIKLAGGGLAKNIQYF. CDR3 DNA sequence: TGTGCCAGCAGCATAAAACTAGCGGGAGGGGGACTAGCCAAAAACATTCAGTACTTC.

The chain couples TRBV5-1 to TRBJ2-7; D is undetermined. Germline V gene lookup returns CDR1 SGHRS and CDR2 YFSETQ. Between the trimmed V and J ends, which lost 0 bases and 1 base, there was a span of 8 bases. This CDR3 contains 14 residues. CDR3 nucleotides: TGCGCCAGCAGCTTGGGAGACACTTCCTACGAGCAGTACTTC. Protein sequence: CASSLGDTSYEQYF.

As DNA, the CDR3 is TGTGCCAGCAGCAGGACTAGCGACGAAGAGACCCAGTACTTC. Its protein is CASSRTSDEETQYF. V and J are TRBV11-2 and TRBJ2-5, with 9 bases fitting TRBD2. Germline trimming cut 5 bases from V and 3 bases from J; bases unmatched to any gene: 4. In germline, CDR1 is SGHAT, CDR2 FQNNGV. There are 14 residues in the CDR3.

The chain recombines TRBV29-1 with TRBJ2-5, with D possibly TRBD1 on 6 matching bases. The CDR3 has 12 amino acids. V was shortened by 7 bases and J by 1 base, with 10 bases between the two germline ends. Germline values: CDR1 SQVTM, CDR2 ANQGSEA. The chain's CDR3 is CSAADSQETQYF. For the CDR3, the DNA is TGCAGCGCCGCGGACAGCCAAGAGACCCAGTACTTC.

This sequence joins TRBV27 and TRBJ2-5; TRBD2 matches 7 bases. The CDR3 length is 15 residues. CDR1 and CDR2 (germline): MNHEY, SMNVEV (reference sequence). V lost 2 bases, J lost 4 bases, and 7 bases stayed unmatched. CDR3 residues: CASSLRGRVGETQYF. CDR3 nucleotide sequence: TGTGCCAGCAGTTTACGGGGGAGGGTAGGAGAGACCCAGTACTTC.

This chain's CDR3 is CASSLETGGYEQYF. The CDR3 DNA follows: TGTGCCAGCAGCCTGGAGACGGGGGGGTACGAGCAGTACTTC. This chain uses TRBV5-5 with TRBJ2-7, with 8 bases matching TRBD2. The V segment lost 4 bases and the J segment 4 bases; nucleotides outside the gene matches: 7. Germline V lookup: CDR1 SGHKS, CDR2 YYEKEE (reference sequence). There are 14 residues in the CDR3. The variable domain in full, with the rest retrieved from reference TRBV5-5 and TRBJ2-7, is DAGVTQSPTHLIKTRGQQVTLRCSPISGHKSVSWYQQVLGQGPQFIFQYYEKEERGRGNFPDRFSARQFPNYSSELNVNALLLGDSALYLCASSLETGGYEQYFGPGTRLTVT.